The clone carrying this T cell receptor beta chain was observed many times. The data were obtained in a study of spatial heterogeneity in lung cancer. The wider study: Consistent detection of more beta-chain than alpha-chain sequences was observed.

The time point: blood at routine non-recurrence follow-up after resection. TCRs were sequenced from unsorted whole RNA of tumor, nontumor lung or PBMC. Every molecule of TCR cDNA had its own unique molecular identifier. Each CDR3 protein is one row after TCRdb ran MiXCR on the 5' RACE reads. The table records about 43,000 distinct CDR3 sequences, 20% to 25% of them present only once. The TCR was taken from a female donor with early-stage non-small cell lung cancer. Sequenced material: PBMCs, taken at follow-up.

CDR3 nucleotides: TGCAGTGTTCTGCGGGGAGGGATGTACAATGAGCAGTTCTTC. Its protein is CSVLRGGMYNEQFF. The chain links TRBV20-1 to TRBJ2-1, with 7 bases aligning to TRBD2. V lost 7 bases, J lost 4 bases, and 10 bases stayed unmatched. The germline CDR1 and CDR2 sequences are DFQATT and SNEGSKA (reference sequence). The CDR3 contains 14 residues.